The T cell receptor beta chain described here comes from a study of blood T cells in healthy people across ages. About the research overall: In model experiments, template switching was able to capture about one barcoded beta molecule for every two T cells that were present.

The second PCR ran roughly 6 to 12 cycles with a sample-barcoded 5' primer and J-beta primers. Sequencing of every sample gave 2.5 million or more CDR3-containing paired-end reads. TCRdb passed the 5' RACE reads through MiXCR, listing each CDR3 protein once. The sample carries fewer than 800,000 distinct CDR3 sequences, about half recorded once. V shed 3 bases, J shed 4 bases, and the junction held 6 bases outside the gene matches. The CDR3 covers 16 residues. From germline, CDR1 is KGHSH and CDR2 LQKENI. Each donor had approximately 10 milliliters of peripheral blood drawn. Sample: blood. The chain combines TRBV18 with TRBJ2-5; TRBD2 matches 12 bases. The sequence was obtained from an older woman in good health. The CDR3 here is CASSPLAGGPGETQYF. In DNA form, the CDR3 reads TGTGCCAGCTCACCGCTAGCGGGAGGGCCTGGAGAGACCCAGTACTTC. The full variable domain, with the rest looked up from reference TRBV18 and TRBJ2-5, is NAGVMQNPRHLVRRRGQEARLRCSPMKGHSHVYWYRQLPEEGLKFMVYLQKENIIDESGMPKERFSAEFPKEGPSILRIQQVVRGDSAAYFCASSPLAGGPGETQYFGPGTRLLVL.